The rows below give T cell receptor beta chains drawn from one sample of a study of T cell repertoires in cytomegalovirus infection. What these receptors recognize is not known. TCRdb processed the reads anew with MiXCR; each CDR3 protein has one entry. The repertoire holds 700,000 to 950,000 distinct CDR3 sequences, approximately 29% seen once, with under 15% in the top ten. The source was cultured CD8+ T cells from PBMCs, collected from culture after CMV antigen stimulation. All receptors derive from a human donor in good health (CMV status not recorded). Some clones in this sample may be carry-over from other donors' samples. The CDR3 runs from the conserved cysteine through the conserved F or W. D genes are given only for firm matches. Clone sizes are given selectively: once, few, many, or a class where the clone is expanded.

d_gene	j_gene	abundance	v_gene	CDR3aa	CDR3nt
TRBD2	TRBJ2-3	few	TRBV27	CASSRRSGGSTDTQYF	TGTGCCAGCAGCCGCCGGTCGGGGGGGAGCACAGATACGCAGTATTTT
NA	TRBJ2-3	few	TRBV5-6	CASSLVSWRQEFTDTQYF	TGTGCCAGCAGCTTGGTGTCCTGGCGGCAGGAGTTCACAGATACGCAGTATTTT
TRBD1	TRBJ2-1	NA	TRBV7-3	CASSLYEGAAYNEQFF	TGTGCCAGCAGCTTATACGAGGGGGCCGCCTACAATGAGCAGTTCTTC
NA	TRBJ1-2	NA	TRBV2	CASSAGQTYGYTF	TGTGCCAGCAGTGCAGGACAGACCTATGGCTACACCTTC
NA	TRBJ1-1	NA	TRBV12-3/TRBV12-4	CATEGGSWGTEAFF	TGTGCCACGGAGGGGGGCTCGTGGGGCACTGAAGCTTTCTTT
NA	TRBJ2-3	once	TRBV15	CATSGGDTRSTDTQYF	TGTGCCACCAGCGGAGGGGACACCAGAAGCACAGATACGCAGTATTTT
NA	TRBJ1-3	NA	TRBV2	CASIQATGGNTIYF	TGTGCCAGCATCCAGGCTACGGGAGGAAACACCATATATTTT
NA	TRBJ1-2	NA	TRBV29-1	CSAVIGADGYTF	TGCAGCGCCGTGATTGGGGCTGATGGCTACACCTTC
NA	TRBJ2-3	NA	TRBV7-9	CASSPYTQYF	TGTGCCAGCAGTCCCTATACGCAGTATTTT
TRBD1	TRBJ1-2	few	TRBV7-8	CASSFFRQGHYGYTF	TGTGCCAGCAGCTTCTTTAGACAGGGCCACTATGGCTACACCTTC
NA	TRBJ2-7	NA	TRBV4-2	CASSPEGGKQYF	TGTGCCAGCAGCCCAGAGGGGGGAAAGCAGTACTTC
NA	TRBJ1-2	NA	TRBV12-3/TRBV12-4	CASSPQYGYTF	TGTGCCAGCAGCCCTCAATATGGCTACACCTTC
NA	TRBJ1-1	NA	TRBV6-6	CASTQRRESIEAFF	TGTGCCAGCACCCAACGGAGGGAGTCGATTGAAGCTTTCTTT
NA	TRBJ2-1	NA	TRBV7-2	CASSLGTRFYNEQFF	TGTGCCAGCAGCTTAGGGACACGGTTCTACAATGAGCAGTTCTTC
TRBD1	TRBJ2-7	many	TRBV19	CASSRTGGSYEQYF	TGTGCCAGTTCCCGGACAGGGGGCTCCTACGAGCAGTACTTC
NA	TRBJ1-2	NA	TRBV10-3	CAISEWKPHGYGYTF	TGTGCCATCAGTGAGTGGAAACCGCATGGGTATGGCTACACCTTC
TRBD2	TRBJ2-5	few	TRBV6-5	CASSYGTSGTETQYF	TGTGCCAGCAGTTACGGGACTAGCGGTACAGAGACCCAGTACTTC
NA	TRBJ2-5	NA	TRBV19	CASRPLGRETQYF	TGTGCCAGTAGACCGCTGGGGCGGGAGACCCAGTACTTC
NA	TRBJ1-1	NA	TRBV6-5	CASSFLRQGKVNTEAFF	TGTGCCAGCAGTTTTCTTCGGCAGGGGAAAGTGAACACTGAAGCTTTCTTT
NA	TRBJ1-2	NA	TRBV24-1	CATSDEGPLTYGYTF	TGTGCCACCAGTGACGAGGGCCCCTTAACCTATGGCTACACCTTC
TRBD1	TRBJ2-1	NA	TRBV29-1	CSGLDRTYNEQFF	TGCAGCGGACTGGACAGGACCTACAATGAGCAGTTCTTC
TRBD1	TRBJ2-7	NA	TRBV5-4	CASRNWDRAIYEQYF	TGTGCCAGCAGAAACTGGGACAGGGCCATTTACGAGCAGTACTTC
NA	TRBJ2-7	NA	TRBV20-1	CSAPPGDRYEQYF	TGCAGTGCGCCCCCCGGGGACCGCTACGAGCAGTACTTC
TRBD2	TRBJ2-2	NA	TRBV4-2	CASNPSSGGFFGELFF	TGTGCCAGCAATCCCAGTAGCGGGGGTTTTTTCGGGGAGCTGTTTTTT